These T cell receptor beta chains were read from a single sample in a study of shared clonotypes between healthy human individuals. Clones were read by immunoSEQ multiplex PCR, and TCRdb kept only the in-frame ones, dropping some. The sample records 2 million to 2.5 million clones, around 93% being singletons. Sequencing was performed on naive CD4+ T cells from PBMCs. The receptors were gathered from a man between 18 and 35 years old in good health. Some clones in this sample may be carry-over from other donors' samples. Each CDR3 is given with its conserved first and last residue. Each record gives: V gene, CDR3 protein.

TRBV28	CASSLGGSNQPQHF
TRBV5-1	CASSLEVDTEAFF
TRBV30	CAWSGGGGHLMTQYF
TRBV27	CASSSGRDTGELFF
TRBV4-2	CASSQGSGGGSRGNEQFF
TRBV6-5	CASRMPGQRTGELFF
TRBV2	CASRQATRRSGELFF
TRBV7-2	CASSSMLNTGELFF
TRBV27	CASSFTGLGNTIYF
TRBV4-1	CASSQGDTSGTSGRVRDTQYF
TRBV7-2	CASSLAPRETQYF
TRBV7-3	CASSLRAGHGYTF
TRBV23-1	CASSQSGHRGEEKLFF
TRBV9	CASSVRREGTEAFF
TRBV7-9	CASSFGTPVTETQYF
TRBV14	CASCLSSYNEQFF
TRBV7-9	CASSRGNTDTQYF
TRBV28	CASGQGAIGANVLTF
TRBV5-1	CASSGTSEKETQYF